The entry below gives a single T cell receptor (beta chain) sequence along with its context. Its antigen is as yet unknown. Positively selected for CCR7, the CD45RO-negative cells used as naive CD8 cells excluded terminally differentiated effector memory CD45RA+ cells. TCRdb keeps only in-frame clones here, not all; method: immunoSEQ multiplex PCR. The sample records more than 2 million clones, around 93% being singletons. This specimen comes from a study of shared clonotypes between healthy human individuals. Study observations and caveats: Naive subsets generally exceeded memory subsets in estimated richness. Inspection by rarefaction showed sorted-subset sequencing to be incomplete despite large depth. With few donors, the genetic and exposure-history diversity represented was limited.

The receptor's source is a man between 18 and 35 years old in good health. Some clones in this sample may be carry-over from other donors' samples. Sequencing input: naive CD8+ T cells from PBMCs.

This chain's CDR3 is CASSQEIAGEAYEQYF. CDR3 in DNA: TGTGCCAGCAGCCAGGAGATAGCGGGAGAGGCCTACGAGCAGTACTTC. The gene calls are TRBV4-2 and TRBJ2-7; TRBD2 agrees at 9 bases. Germline-derived CDR1 and CDR2 are LGHNA and YNFKEQ. Trimming removed 3 bases from V and 2 bases from J; junction bases left unmatched: 8. The CDR3 extends over 16 amino acids.